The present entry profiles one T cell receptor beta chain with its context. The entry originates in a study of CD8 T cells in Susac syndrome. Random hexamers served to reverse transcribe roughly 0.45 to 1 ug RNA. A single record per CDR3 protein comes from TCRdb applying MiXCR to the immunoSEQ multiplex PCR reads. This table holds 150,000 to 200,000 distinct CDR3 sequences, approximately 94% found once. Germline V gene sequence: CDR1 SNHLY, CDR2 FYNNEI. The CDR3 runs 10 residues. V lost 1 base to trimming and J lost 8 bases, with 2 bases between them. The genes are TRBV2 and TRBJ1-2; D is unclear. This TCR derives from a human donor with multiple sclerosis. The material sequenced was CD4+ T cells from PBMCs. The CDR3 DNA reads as TGTGCCAGCAGTGAAGAGGGCTACACCTTC. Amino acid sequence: CASSEEGYTF. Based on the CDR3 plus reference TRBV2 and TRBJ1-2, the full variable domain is EPEVTQTPSHQVTQMGQEVILRCVPISNHLYFYWYRQILGQKVEFLVSFYNNEISEKSEIFDDQFSVERPDGSNFTLKIRSTKLEDSAMYFCASSEEGYTFGSGTRLTVV.